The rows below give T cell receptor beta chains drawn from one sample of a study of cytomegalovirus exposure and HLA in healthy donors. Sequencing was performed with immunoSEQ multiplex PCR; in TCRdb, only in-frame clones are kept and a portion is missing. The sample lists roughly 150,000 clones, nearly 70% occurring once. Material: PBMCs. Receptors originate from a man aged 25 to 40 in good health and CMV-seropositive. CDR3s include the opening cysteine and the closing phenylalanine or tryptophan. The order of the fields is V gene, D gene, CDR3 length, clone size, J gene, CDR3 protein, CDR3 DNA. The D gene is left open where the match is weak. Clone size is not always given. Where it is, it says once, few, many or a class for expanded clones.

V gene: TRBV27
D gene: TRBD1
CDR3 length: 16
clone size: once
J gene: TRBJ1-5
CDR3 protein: CAGHSLGQGLDQPQHF
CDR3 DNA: TGTGCCGGACATTCCCTCGGACAGGGGCTGGATCAGCCCCAGCATTTT

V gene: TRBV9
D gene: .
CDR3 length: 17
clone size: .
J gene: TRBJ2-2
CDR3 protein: CASGSPFLRGGTGELFF
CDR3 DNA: TGTGCCAGCGGGTCCCCATTCCTCCGAGGAGGCACCGGGGAGCTGTTTTTT

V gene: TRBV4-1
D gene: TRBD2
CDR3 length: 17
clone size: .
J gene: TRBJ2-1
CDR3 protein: CASSLASFSGKHNEQFF
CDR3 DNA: TGCGCCAGCAGCCTCGCGTCCTTTAGCGGGAAACACAATGAGCAGTTCTTC

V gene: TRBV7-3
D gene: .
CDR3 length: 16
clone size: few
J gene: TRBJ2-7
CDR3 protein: CASSPHGPGSGYEQYF
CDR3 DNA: TGTGCCAGCAGCCCCCATGGCCCGGGGAGCGGCTACGAGCAGTACTTC

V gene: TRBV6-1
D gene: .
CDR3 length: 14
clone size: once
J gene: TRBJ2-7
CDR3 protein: CASSESGFSYEQYF
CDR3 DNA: TGTGCCAGCAGTGAAAGCGGGTTCTCCTACGAGCAGTACTTC

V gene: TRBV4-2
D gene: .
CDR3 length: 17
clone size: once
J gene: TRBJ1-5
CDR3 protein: CASSQDHVGAGVQPQHF
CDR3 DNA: TGTGCCAGCAGCCAAGATCACGTCGGTGCGGGGGTTCAGCCCCAGCATTTT

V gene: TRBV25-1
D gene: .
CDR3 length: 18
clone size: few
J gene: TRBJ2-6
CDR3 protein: CASGQRGWEWTGANVLTF
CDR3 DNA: TGTGCCAGCGGCCAAAGGGGTTGGGAATGGACTGGGGCCAACGTCCTGACTTTC

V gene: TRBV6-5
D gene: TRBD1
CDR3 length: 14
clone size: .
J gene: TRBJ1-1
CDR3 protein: CASSYNRGSTEAFF
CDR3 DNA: TGTGCCAGCAGTTACAACAGGGGCAGCACTGAAGCTTTCTTT

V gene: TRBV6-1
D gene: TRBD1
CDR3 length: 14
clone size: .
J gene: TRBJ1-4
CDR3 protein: CASSVGQGRKKLFF
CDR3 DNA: TGTGCCAGCAGTGTGGGACAGGGGCGGAAAAAACTGTTTTTT

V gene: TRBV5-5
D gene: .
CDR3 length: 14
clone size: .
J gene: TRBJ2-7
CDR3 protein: CASSFKTGGYEQYF
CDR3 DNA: TGTGCCAGCAGCTTTAAAACTGGCGGGTACGAGCAGTACTTC

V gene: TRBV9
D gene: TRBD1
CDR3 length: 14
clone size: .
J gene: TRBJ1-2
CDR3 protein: CASSTTGQGYGYTF
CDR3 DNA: TGTGCCAGCAGCACGACGGGACAGGGCTATGGCTACACCTTC

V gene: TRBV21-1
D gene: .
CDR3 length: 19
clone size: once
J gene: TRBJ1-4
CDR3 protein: CASSKIRDRGFTTNEKLFF
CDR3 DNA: TGTGCCAGCAGCAAAATCCGGGACAGGGGATTTACAACTAATGAAAAACTGTTTTTT

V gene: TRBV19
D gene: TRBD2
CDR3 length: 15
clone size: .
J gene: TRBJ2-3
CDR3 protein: CASSKREASTDTQYF
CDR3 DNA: TGTGCCAGTAGTAAGCGGGAGGCCTCCACAGATACGCAGTATTTT

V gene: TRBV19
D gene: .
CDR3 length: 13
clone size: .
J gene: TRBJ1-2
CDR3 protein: CASSPSGMAGYTF
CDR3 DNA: TGTGCCAGTAGTCCCTCGGGAATGGCGGGCTACACCTTC

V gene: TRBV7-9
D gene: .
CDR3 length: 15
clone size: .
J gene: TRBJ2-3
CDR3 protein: CASSLGETDTDTQYF
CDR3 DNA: TGTGCCAGCAGCCTAGGGGAGACCGACACAGATACGCAGTATTTT

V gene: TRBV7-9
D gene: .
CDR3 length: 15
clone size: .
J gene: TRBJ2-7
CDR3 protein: CASSPPLGQDYEQYF
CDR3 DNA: TGTGCCAGCAGCCCCCCGCTGGGACAAGACTACGAGCAGTACTTC

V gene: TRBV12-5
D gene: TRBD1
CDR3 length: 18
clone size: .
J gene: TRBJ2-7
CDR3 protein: CASGSLNRDSIPYEEQYF
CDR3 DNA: TGTGCTAGTGGTTCCCTCAACCGGGACAGCATACCCTACGAGGAGCAGTACTTC

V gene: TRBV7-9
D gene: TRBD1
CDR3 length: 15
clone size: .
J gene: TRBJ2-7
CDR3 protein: CATGPSGTVGHEQYF
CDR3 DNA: TGTGCCACCGGCCCCTCCGGGACAGTCGGTCACGAGCAGTACTTC

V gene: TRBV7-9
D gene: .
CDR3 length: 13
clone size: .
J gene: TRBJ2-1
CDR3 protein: CASSPSSSNEQFF
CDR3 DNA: TGTGCCAGCAGCCCCTCCTCGAGCAATGAGCAGTTCTTC

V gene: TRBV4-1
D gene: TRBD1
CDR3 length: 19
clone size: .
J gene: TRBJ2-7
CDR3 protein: CASSQETFSLGQGGYEQYF
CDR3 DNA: TGCGCCAGCAGCCAAGAGACTTTTAGCCTCGGACAGGGGGGCTACGAGCAGTACTTC

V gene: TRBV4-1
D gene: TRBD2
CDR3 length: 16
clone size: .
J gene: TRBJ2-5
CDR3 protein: CASSQGGLAGQETQYF
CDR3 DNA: TGCGCCAGCAGCCAAGGGGGACTAGCGGGCCAAGAGACCCAGTACTTC

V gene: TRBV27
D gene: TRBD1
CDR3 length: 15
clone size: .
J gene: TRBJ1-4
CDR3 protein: CASSQNRGHAEKLFF
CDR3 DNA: TGTGCCAGCAGCCAGAACAGGGGTCACGCGGAAAAACTGTTTTTT

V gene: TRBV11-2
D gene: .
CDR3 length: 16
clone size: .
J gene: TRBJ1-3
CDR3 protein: CASSLAQVRSGNTIYF
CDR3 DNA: TGTGCCAGCAGCTTAGCACAGGTTCGCTCTGGAAACACCATATATTTT